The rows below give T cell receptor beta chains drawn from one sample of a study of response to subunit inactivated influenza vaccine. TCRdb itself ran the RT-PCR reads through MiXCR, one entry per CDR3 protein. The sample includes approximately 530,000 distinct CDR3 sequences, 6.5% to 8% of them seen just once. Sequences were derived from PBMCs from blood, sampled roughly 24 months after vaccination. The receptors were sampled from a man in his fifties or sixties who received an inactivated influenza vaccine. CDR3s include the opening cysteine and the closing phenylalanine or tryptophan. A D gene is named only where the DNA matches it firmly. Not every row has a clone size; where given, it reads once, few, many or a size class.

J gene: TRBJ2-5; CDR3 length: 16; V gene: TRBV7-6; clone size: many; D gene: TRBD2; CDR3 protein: CASSLGTGGKQETQYF; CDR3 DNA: TGTGCCAGCAGCTTAGGCACGGGGGGGAAGCAAGAGACCCAGTACTTC
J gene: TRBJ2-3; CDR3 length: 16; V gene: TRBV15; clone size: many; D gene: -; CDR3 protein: CATSRDRSGGTDTQYF; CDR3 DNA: TGTGCCACCAGCAGAGATAGATCGGGGGGCACAGATACGCAGTATTTT
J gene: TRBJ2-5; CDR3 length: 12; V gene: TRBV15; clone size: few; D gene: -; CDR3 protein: CATSQGTETQYF; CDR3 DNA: TGTGCCACCAGCCAGGGTACAGAGACCCAGTACTTC
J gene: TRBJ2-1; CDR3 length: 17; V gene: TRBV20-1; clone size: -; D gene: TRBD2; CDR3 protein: CSARTLLASGVYNEQFF; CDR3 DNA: TGCAGTGCTAGGACCCTTTTGGCTAGCGGGGTGTACAATGAGCAGTTCTTC
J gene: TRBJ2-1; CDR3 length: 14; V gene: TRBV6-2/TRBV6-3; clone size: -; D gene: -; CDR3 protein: CASSYAGLYNEQFF; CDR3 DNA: TGTGCCAGCAGTTACGCGGGCTTGTACAATGAGCAGTTCTTC
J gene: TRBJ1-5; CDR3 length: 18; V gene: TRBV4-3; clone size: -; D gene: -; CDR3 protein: CASSQDLGPTHPHQPQHF; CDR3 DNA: TGCGCCAGCAGCCAAGATTTGGGGCCAACCCACCCCCATCAGCCCCAGCATTTT
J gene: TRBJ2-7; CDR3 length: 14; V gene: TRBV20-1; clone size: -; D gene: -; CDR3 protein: CSARDFARMNEQYF; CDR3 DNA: TGCAGTGCTAGAGACTTCGCGCGTATGAACGAGCAGTACTTC
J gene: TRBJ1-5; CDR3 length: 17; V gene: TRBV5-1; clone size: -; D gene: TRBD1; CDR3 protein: CASSPGRGTGGNQPQHF; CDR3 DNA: TGCGCCAGCAGCCCCGGTCGGGGGACAGGGGGCAATCAGCCCCAGCATTTT
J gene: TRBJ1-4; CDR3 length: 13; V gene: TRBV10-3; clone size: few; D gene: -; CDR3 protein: CAISESGLEKLFF; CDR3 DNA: TGTGCCATCAGTGAGTCCGGGCTGGAAAAACTGTTTTTT
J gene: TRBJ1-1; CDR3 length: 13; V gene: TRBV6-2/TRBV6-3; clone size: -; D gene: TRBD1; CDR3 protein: CASSWGQTTKAFF; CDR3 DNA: TGTGCCAGCAGTTGGGGACAGACCACCAAAGCTTTCTTT
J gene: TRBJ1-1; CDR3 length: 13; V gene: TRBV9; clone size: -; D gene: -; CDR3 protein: CASSVATGIEAFF; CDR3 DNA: TGTGCCAGCAGCGTAGCTACGGGGATTGAAGCTTTCTTT
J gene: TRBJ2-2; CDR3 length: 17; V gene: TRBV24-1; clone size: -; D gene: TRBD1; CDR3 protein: CATSDSGRGRDTGELFF; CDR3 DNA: TGTGCCACCAGTGATTCCGGCAGGGGGCGAGACACCGGGGAGCTGTTTTTT
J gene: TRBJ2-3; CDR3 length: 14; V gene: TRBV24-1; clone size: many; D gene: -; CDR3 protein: CATSDFRRTDTQYF; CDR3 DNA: TGTGCCACCAGTGATTTTCGACGAACAGATACGCAGTATTTT
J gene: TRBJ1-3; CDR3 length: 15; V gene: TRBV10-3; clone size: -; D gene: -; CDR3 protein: CAISATVASTDTIYF; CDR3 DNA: TGTGCCATCAGTGCGACAGTCGCCTCGACAGACACCATATATTTT
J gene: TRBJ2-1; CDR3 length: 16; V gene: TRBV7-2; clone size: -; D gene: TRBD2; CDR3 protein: CASSLAPGAGYNEQFF; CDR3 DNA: TGTGCCAGCAGCTTAGCTCCGGGAGCGGGGTACAATGAGCAGTTCTTC
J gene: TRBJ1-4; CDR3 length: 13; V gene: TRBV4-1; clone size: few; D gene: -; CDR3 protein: CASSQGGFGALFF; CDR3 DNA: TGCGCCAGCAGCCAAGGGGGATTTGGTGCGCTGTTTTTT
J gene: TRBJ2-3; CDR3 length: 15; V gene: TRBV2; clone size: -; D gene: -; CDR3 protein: CASQRGRTDTDTQYF; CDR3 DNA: TGTGCCTCGCAGAGGGGCAGGACCGACACAGATACGCAGTATTTT
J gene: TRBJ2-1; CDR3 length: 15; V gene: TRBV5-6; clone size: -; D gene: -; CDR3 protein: CASSLGASSYNEQFF; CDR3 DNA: TGTGCCAGCAGCTTGGGGGCGAGCTCCTACAATGAGCAGTTCTTC
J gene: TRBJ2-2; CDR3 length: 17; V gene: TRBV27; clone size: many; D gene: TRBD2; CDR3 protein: CASSLSSGRSWTGELFF; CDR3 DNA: TGTGCCAGCAGTTTATCTAGCGGGAGGTCGTGGACCGGGGAGCTGTTTTTT
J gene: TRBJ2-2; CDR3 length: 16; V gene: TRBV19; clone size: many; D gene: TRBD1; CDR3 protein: CASSIPTGYNTGELFF; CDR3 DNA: TGTGCCAGTAGTATCCCGACAGGGTACAATACCGGGGAGCTGTTTTTT
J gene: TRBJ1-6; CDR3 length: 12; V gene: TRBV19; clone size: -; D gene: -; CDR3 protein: CASSIRNSPLHF; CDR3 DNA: TGTGCCAGTAGTATTCGTAATTCACCCCTCCACTTT
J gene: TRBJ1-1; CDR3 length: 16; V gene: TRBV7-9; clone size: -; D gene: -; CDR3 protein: CASSLRQGSTHLEAFF; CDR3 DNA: TGTGCCAGCAGCTTACGGCAGGGAAGCACCCACCTTGAAGCTTTCTTT
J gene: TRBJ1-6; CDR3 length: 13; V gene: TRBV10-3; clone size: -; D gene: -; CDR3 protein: CAISETAVSPLHF; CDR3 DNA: TGTGCCATCAGTGAGACGGCAGTTTCACCCCTCCACTTT
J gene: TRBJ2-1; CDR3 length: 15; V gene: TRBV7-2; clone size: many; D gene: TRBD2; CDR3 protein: CASSLAASGINEQFF; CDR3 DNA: TGTGCCAGCAGCTTAGCGGCTAGCGGGATAAATGAGCAGTTCTTC
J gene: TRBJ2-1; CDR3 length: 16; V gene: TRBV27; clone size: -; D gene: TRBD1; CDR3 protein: CASSLARDRGSVEQFF; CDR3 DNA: TGTGCCAGCAGTTTAGCCCGGGACAGGGGGTCGGTTGAGCAGTTCTTC
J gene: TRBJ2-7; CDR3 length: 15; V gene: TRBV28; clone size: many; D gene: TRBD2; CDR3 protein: CASSFTSGVIYEQYF; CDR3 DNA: TGTGCCAGCAGTTTCACTAGCGGAGTGATCTACGAGCAGTACTTC
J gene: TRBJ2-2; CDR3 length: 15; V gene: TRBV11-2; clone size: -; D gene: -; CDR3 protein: CASSHPLQNTGELFF; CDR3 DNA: TGTGCCAGCAGCCACCCCTTACAGAACACCGGGGAGCTGTTTTTT
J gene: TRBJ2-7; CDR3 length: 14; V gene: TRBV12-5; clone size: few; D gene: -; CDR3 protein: CASGCGWCPYEQYF; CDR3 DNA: TGTGCTAGTGGGTGTGGTTGGTGTCCCTACGAGCAGTACTTC
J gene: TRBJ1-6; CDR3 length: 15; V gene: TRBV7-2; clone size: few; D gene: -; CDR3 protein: CASSLAGLYNSPLHF; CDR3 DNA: TGTGCCAGCAGCTTAGCAGGACTCTATAATTCACCCCTCCACTTT
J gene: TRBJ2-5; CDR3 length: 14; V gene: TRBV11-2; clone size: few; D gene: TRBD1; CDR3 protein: CASSPIDRARTQYF; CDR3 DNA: TGTGCCAGCAGCCCAATAGACAGGGCCAGGACCCAGTACTTC
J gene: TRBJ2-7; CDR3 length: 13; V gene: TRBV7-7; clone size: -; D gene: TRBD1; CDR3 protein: CASSVLQGYEQYF; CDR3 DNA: TGTGCCAGCAGCGTACTACAGGGGTACGAGCAGTACTTC
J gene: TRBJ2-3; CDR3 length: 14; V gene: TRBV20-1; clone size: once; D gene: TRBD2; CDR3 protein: CSARTSGRTDTQYF; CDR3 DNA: TGCAGTGCTAGGACTAGCGGGCGGACAGATACGCAGTATTTT
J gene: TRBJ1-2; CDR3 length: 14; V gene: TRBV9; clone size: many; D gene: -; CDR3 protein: CASSPYVGNYGYTF; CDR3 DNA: TGTGCCAGCAGCCCCTATGTGGGTAACTATGGCTACACCTTC